This T cell receptor beta chain was obtained from a study of blood T cell repertoires in COVID-19. Whole-study context: Collection of acute and convalescent COVID-19 samples took place in the United States, Italy and Spain.

Cohort placement rested on clinical history that participants reported themselves. V was clipped by 4 bases and J by 2 bases; unmatched bases: 8. This CDR3 has 15 amino acids. The germline CDR1 and CDR2 sequences are SGHRS and YFSETQ. Authors' analysis steps: Reference gene primer amplification gave estimated nucleated cell counts. Assay: immunoSEQ multiplex PCR; the TCRdb copy retains only in-frame clones and omits some. V, J and clone size reflect that table, while D and trimming were determined from the DNA. Of a few hundred thousand clones listed, less than 90% are singletons. Sequenced material: PBMCs or T cells enriched from blood (not recorded which). This receptor was taken from a woman in her fifties or sixties who had recovered from COVID-19. The gene calls are TRBV5-1 and TRBJ2-7; 8 bases match TRBD1. CDR3 nucleotides: TGCGCCAGCAGCCTCCGGGACAGGTCGGCCTACGAGCAGTACTTC. Translated: CASSLRDRSAYEQYF.